These T cell receptor beta chains were read from a single sample in a study of blood T cell repertoires in COVID-19. Measured with immunoSEQ multiplex PCR; TCRdb has only the in-frame clones, and not every one. The sample lists 200,000 to 250,000 clones; under 85% were seen once. Sequencing was performed on peripheral blood. Receptor source: a man between 25 and 39 years old who had recovered from COVID-19. CDR3s include the opening cysteine and the closing phenylalanine or tryptophan. A D gene is named only where the DNA matches it firmly. Where a row states a size, it is once, few, many or the class of an expanded clone; other rows omit it.

D gene,V gene,clone size,J gene,CDR3 protein,CDR3 DNA
NA,TRBV4-1,NA,TRBJ2-1,CASSQGGLHNEQFF,TGCGCCAGCAGCCAGGGGGGACTCCACAATGAGCAGTTCTTC
TRBD2,TRBV28,NA,TRBJ2-5,CASSLRLAAQETQYF,TGTGCCAGCAGTTTAAGGCTAGCGGCTCAAGAGACCCAGTACTTC
TRBD1,TRBV5-1,once,TRBJ1-2,CASSLGGQGRGYTF,TGCGCCAGCAGCTTGGGGGGACAGGGGCGAGGCTACACCTTC
TRBD1,TRBV28,NA,TRBJ1-2,CASTFGQGASGYTF,TGTGCCAGCACCTTCGGACAGGGGGCGTCTGGCTACACCTTC
TRBD1,TRBV7-2,few,TRBJ1-2,CASSLYRQGDGYTF,TGTGCCAGCAGCTTATATCGACAGGGGGATGGCTACACCTTC
TRBD1,TRBV5-1,NA,TRBJ1-4,CASRRDRAPNEKLFF,TGCGCCAGCAGACGGGACAGGGCTCCTAATGAAAAACTGTTTTTT
TRBD2,TRBV5-1,NA,TRBJ2-5,CASEEASGARETQYF,TGCGCCAGCGAGGAGGCTAGCGGGGCCAGGGAGACCCAGTACTTC
NA,TRBV5-1,NA,TRBJ1-3,CASSLGAGRGNTIYF,TGCGCCAGCAGCTTGGGGGCAGGGCGAGGAAACACCATATATTTT
TRBD1,TRBV5-1,NA,TRBJ1-1,CASSLLTGMNTEAFF,TGCGCCAGCAGCTTGTTGACAGGGATGAACACTGAAGCTTTCTTT
TRBD1,TRBV6-5,NA,TRBJ1-1,CASSQYGQGAFF,TGTGCCAGCTCCCAATATGGACAGGGAGCTTTCTTT
NA,TRBV15,few,TRBJ2-7,CATSRDMGLSYEQYF,TGTGCCACCAGCAGAGATATGGGACTCTCCTACGAGCAGTACTTC
TRBD1,TRBV5-1,NA,TRBJ2-5,CASSLMGQGGETQYF,TGCGCCAGCAGCTTGATGGGACAGGGAGGGGAGACCCAGTACTTC
NA,TRBV6-5,NA,TRBJ1-1,CASSYSWQDTEAFF,TGTGCCAGCAGTTACTCTTGGCAGGACACTGAAGCTTTCTTT
NA,TRBV7-8,NA,TRBJ2-1,CASSLEGRGRSSYNEQFF,TGTGCCAGCAGCTTAGAGGGCAGGGGAAGGAGCTCCTACAATGAGCAGTTCTTC
TRBD1,TRBV6-5,NA,TRBJ2-7,CASPQGTDLYEQYF,TGTGCCAGCCCACAGGGGACGGATCTCTACGAGCAGTACTTC
NA,TRBV7-2,NA,TRBJ2-1,CASSFGQFNEQFF,TGTGCCAGCAGCTTTGGTCAGTTCAATGAGCAGTTCTTC
TRBD1,TRBV6-1,NA,TRBJ2-4,CASSEDQGARNIQYF,TGTGCCAGCAGTGAAGATCAGGGGGCGAGAAACATTCAGTACTTC
TRBD1,TRBV5-4,NA,TRBJ1-2,CASRRDSAMGYTF,TGTGCCAGCAGACGGGACAGTGCTATGGGCTACACCTTC
NA,TRBV6-2/TRBV6-3,NA,TRBJ1-5,CASSPARRGSSNQPQHF,TGTGCCAGCAGCCCAGCCAGACGGGGGTCCAGCAATCAGCCCCAGCATTTT
NA,TRBV6-5,once,TRBJ1-6,CASRKEGGGSSPLHF,TGTGCCAGCAGAAAGGAGGGAGGCGGGAGTTCACCCCTCCACTTT
TRBD2,TRBV5-5,NA,TRBJ2-1,CASSYWTSSYNEQFF,TGTGCCAGCAGCTACTGGACTAGCAGTTACAATGAGCAGTTCTTC
NA,TRBV7-2,NA,TRBJ2-1,CASSLALGDNEQFF,TGTGCCAGCAGCTTAGCGCTAGGGGACAATGAGCAGTTCTTC
TRBD1,TRBV5-1,NA,TRBJ1-3,CASSWTGVTPFSGNTIYF,TGCGCCAGCAGCTGGACAGGGGTAACCCCTTTCTCTGGAAACACCATATATTTT
NA,TRBV10-3,NA,TRBJ1-3,CAISEAGEGNTIYF,TGTGCCATCAGTGAAGCGGGGGAAGGAAACACCATATATTTT
NA,TRBV19,few,TRBJ1-1,CASSSGPGNTEAFF,TGTGCCAGTAGTAGCGGGCCAGGGAACACTGAAGCTTTCTTT
TRBD1,TRBV2,NA,TRBJ2-1,CASSLQGFSYNEQFF,TGTGCCAGCAGTTTACAGGGGTTTTCCTACAATGAGCAGTTCTTC
NA,TRBV27,NA,TRBJ2-1,CASSRFNEQFF,TGTGCCAGCAGCCGTTTTAATGAGCAGTTCTTC
NA,TRBV6-5,few,TRBJ1-1,CASVVAENTEAFF,TGTGCCAGCGTGGTCGCAGAGAACACTGAAGCTTTCTTT
NA,TRBV10-3,few,TRBJ2-2,CAIRGPAGELFF,TGTGCCATCAGGGGGCCGGCCGGGGAGCTGTTTTTT
TRBD2,TRBV6-5,NA,TRBJ2-7,CASSYSGGGTYEQYF,TGTGCCAGCAGTTACTCGGGCGGGGGTACTTACGAGCAGTACTTC
NA,TRBV4-1,NA,TRBJ1-1,CASSQVGWGGENTEAFF,TGCGCCAGCAGCCAAGTAGGGTGGGGCGGGGAAAACACTGAAGCTTTCTTT
TRBD1,TRBV18,once,TRBJ1-1,CASSPRDRGNTEAFF,TGTGCCAGCTCACCGCGGGACAGGGGGAACACTGAAGCTTTCTTT
TRBD2,TRBV2,NA,TRBJ2-1,CATRLAPNEQFF,TGTGCAACCCGACTAGCCCCCAATGAGCAGTTCTTC
NA,TRBV20-1,NA,TRBJ2-4,CSASPGTKNIQYF,TGCAGTGCTAGTCCCGGGACCAAAAACATTCAGTACTTC
TRBD1,TRBV7-8,once,TRBJ1-6,CASSLGGQGFVSPLHF,TGTGCCAGCAGCTTAGGGGGACAGGGGTTTGTTTCACCCCTCCACTTT
TRBD2,TRBV5-4,few,TRBJ2-3,CASSLNSGGFHTDTQYF,TGTGCCAGCAGCTTGAATAGCGGGGGGTTCCACACAGATACGCAGTATTTT
TRBD2,TRBV9,NA,TRBJ2-3,CASSPASGGAFGDTQYF,TGTGCCAGCAGCCCAGCTAGCGGGGGGGCATTTGGAGATACGCAGTATTTT
TRBD1,TRBV4-1,NA,TRBJ1-4,CASSRSRGLEEKLFF,TGCGCCAGCAGCCGAAGCAGGGGGCTGGAGGAAAAACTGTTTTTT
NA,TRBV21-1,NA,TRBJ1-3,CASSKEGQGPGNTIYF,TGTGCCAGCAGCAAAGAGGGACAGGGACCTGGAAACACCATATATTTT
TRBD1,TRBV10-3,once,TRBJ1-1,CATTGAGTEAFF,TGTGCCACTACAGGGGCGGGCACTGAAGCTTTCTTT
NA,TRBV2,few,TRBJ1-5,CASRRSLLGNQPQHF,TGTGCCAGCAGAAGGTCTCTCCTCGGGAATCAGCCCCAGCATTTT
TRBD2,TRBV9,NA,TRBJ2-1,CASSVGGGTNEQFF,TGTGCCAGCAGCGTCGGCGGGGGGACGAATGAGCAGTTCTTC
TRBD2,TRBV4-1,NA,TRBJ2-1,CASSQVLAGYNEQFF,TGCGCCAGCAGCCAGGTACTAGCGGGATACAATGAGCAGTTCTTC
TRBD2,TRBV7-3,NA,TRBJ2-1,CASSPGGSYNEQFF,TGTGCCAGCAGCCCCGGGGGGTCGTACAATGAGCAGTTCTTC
NA,TRBV2,NA,TRBJ1-4,CARQGSTNEKLFF,TGTGCCAGACAGGGATCCACTAATGAAAAACTGTTTTTT
TRBD2,TRBV6-2/TRBV6-3,NA,TRBJ2-2,CASSSRRTSGGRGELFF,TGTGCCAGCAGCTCCCGCCGGACTAGCGGGGGAAGAGGGGAGCTGTTTTTT
TRBD2,TRBV5-1,NA,TRBJ2-3,CASTVTSGGAIDTQYF,TGCGCCAGCACCGTAACTAGCGGGGGGGCGATAGATACGCAGTATTTT